This T cell receptor (beta chain) was obtained from a study of cytomegalovirus exposure and HLA in healthy donors (dated by TCRdb to 2015 to 2018). Study-level background: In an earlier analysis of under 600 of the donors, about 270 Gb of sequence data and 90 million to 130 million unique TCR beta sequences from some 170 million T cells were reported. An early release covering 550 to 700 HLA-typed donors comprised about 300 gigabases of sequencing data and 65 million to 100 million unique TCR sequences. Of the roughly 410 genotyped donors, approximately 80% were placed in the genetic ancestry cluster associated with self-reported Caucasian donors. The aim of the study was to test whether cataloging public T cell receptors could identify signatures of past pathogen exposure. The study profiled the T cell repertoires of under 850 subjects by immunosequencing and related them to cytomegalovirus serostatus. Along with the approximately 620-subject first cohort, a separate validation cohort of over a hundred different subjects was used. To predict cytomegalovirus infection status, the study combined high-throughput TCR immunosequencing, statistical association of individual TCRs with disease status, and machine learning. A later analysis re-analyzed previously published TCR beta repertoires from several hundred donors and added high-resolution HLA genotyping to study TCR occurrence patterns. In the later analysis, no new phenotypic data were used to find candidate immune exposures; instead, reliance was placed on TCR beta sequences and their occurrence across donors. An earlier analysis of around 540 of the donors applied high-throughput TCR beta sequencing to assess whether each TCR beta V gene segment acted as functional or pseudogenic. Donor age, sex, ethnicity and CMV serostatus were compiled together with the repertoire data. A later genetic analysis took genome-wide SNP genotypes for about 55% of the roughly 700 donors and used that subset as a discovery cohort. Every repertoire in the discovery cohort had been generated on one and the same sequencing platform. HLA typing covered class I and class II loci at four-digit resolution. Typing coverage differed by locus: A, B, C, DRB1 and DQB1 were typed in roughly 629-630 donors, DQA1 in 500 to 550, DPA1 in 600 to 610, and DPB1 in just under 490. Because of strong linkage in the cohort, a few DR-DQ haplotypes were treated as single units for association and clustering. Among about 390 genotyped donors of the cohort, an average of 235,054 unique TCR beta nucleotide sequences were sequenced per donor, 15% to 20% of them non-productive. Overall study results and their limits: Compared with the roughly 720-donor mean, donors in an Asian-associated ancestry cluster had fewer N-insertions in productive TCRs, according to a later genetic analysis. In an earlier analysis of more than 500 of the donors, most TCR beta V segments appeared in productive rearrangements about 87% or about 30% of the time, broadly matching IMGT annotations. Only TCR beta chains were sequenced in this cohort, and the absence of alpha or paired-chain data limited detectable features. Immune exposure information for the cohort was limited to CMV serostatus. The authors suggested that the approach could potentially be generalized to other disease states and immunological phenotypes. Because HLA typing was missing for some donors at each locus, association tests included only the typed subset. Most CMV-associated TCR beta chains appeared to be HLA-restricted in a later analysis, and the HLA associations seemed to be driven largely by CMV exposure. In a later analysis, HLA-associated TCR beta chains showed more clonal expansion and lower generation probabilities than non-associated chains that were equally common. The classifier was reported to diagnose cytomegalovirus status with high specificity and sensitivity in both the original and validation cohorts. When HLA alleles, especially DR and DQ, strongly co-occurred, TCR associations were difficult to assign to individual alleles. Across donors, most TCR sequences were observed very rarely, whereas some public TCRs were present in many individuals. A further reported finding was that TCR beta sequences accurately predicted the HLA-A and HLA-B alleles for most subjects in the first cohort. According to a later analysis, parvovirus B19, influenza, CMV and Epstein-Barr virus appeared linked to several top co-occurrence clusters. The presence/absence analyses assumed that sequencing depth was roughly uniform across donors, and that assumption may not be true. Specific HLA alleles were associated with over 15,000 TCR beta sequences at a false discovery rate of 0.05 in a later analysis. Linkage disequilibrium might explain the correlated functional status among segregating V segments, but an unknown experimental factor could not be ruled out. A cluster of highly shared sequence variants was judged likely to represent a technical artifact of the sequencing pipeline. In vitro tests confirmed that three of the cytomegalovirus-associated TCR beta chains recognize cytomegalovirus antigens. The earlier analysis of a few hundred of the donors excluded approximately 17 rarely observed V segments, including chromosome 9 orphons, because counts were too low. In the study, approximately 160 TCR beta chains were listed as associated with cytomegalovirus. Some IMGT-functional V segments, including TRBV6-2 and TRBV6-3, could not be distinguished by the 87-base-pair reads and were therefore excluded. According to a later analysis, TCR association rates differed among HLA loci, with DRB1 alleles showing the most associated TCRs and HLA-C alleles showing the fewest. V-gene and J-gene trimming of TCR beta chains was associated with a missense DCLRE1C variant in a later genetic analysis, and the association was replicated in an independent cohort.

The cohort consisted of 600 to 750 healthy bone marrow donors. At the time of sampling, every cohort member was nominally healthy, though immune exposures that went unrecorded were likely present. The donor was CMV seronegative and belonged to the group of several hundred seronegative cohort members. Every donor gave a peripheral blood sample, and the peripheral blood mononuclear cells from that sample were used for TCR beta sequencing. Genomic DNA was extracted from the blood cell samples with the Qiagen DNeasy Blood Extraction Kit. The V end gives up 4 bases and the J end 6 bases, leaving 9 bases in the junction not matched to a gene. The CDR3 measures 16 amino acids from cysteine to phenylalanine. Only CDR3 DNA is held: 48 bases, read in frame from base 1. From a lookup of the germline V gene, CDR1 and CDR2 are SGHVS and FNYEAQ. Libraries came from the immunoSEQ multiplex PCR assay. The multiplex PCR relied on a mix of 60 forward primers for TCR Vbeta segments and 13 reverse primers for TCR Jbeta segments. Amplification of the CDR3 region of rearranged TCR beta genes was performed with a multiplex PCR assay on genomic DNA. The amplified TCR beta libraries were sequenced on the Illumina HiSeq System as 87-base-pair reads. In the original analysis: A later analysis tallied 70 million to 100 million unique TCR beta chains across the roughly 610 repertoires, and about 10 million of those chains were shared by two or more donors. Raw reads were error-corrected and collapsed into unique sequences with a nearest-neighbor algorithm that merged closely related sequences to remove PCR and sequencing errors. To assign V, D and J gene segments, CDR3 sequences were aligned to IMGT reference sequences. For a sequence to be retained, a match of at least six nucleotides to both a V gene segment and a J gene segment was required. Rearrangements were called productive when the CDR3 lacked stop codons and stayed in frame with V and J; all others were non-productive. Following IMGT convention, CDR3 was defined as the stretch from the second conserved V-encoded cysteine to the conserved J-encoded phenylalanine. In an earlier analysis of around 640 of the donors, sequences lacking an unambiguous match to a single V gene segment were excluded. An earlier analysis of 587 of the donors called V segments functional above 56.7% productive rearrangements and segregating when the between-donor standard deviation exceeded 5%. To diagnose cytomegalovirus status from the catalog of TCR beta chain sequences, a statistical classification framework was built. In a later analysis, TCR nucleotide sequences were compared against IMGT/GENE-DB human TR gene sequences so that V and J genes could be assigned. In a later analysis, CDR3 sequences and most-parsimonious VDJ recombination scenarios were assigned using the TCRdist pipeline. In a later analysis, each TCR beta chain was defined by its CDR3 amino acid sequence together with its V-gene family, and reads without a unique V-gene family were excluded. As a way to deal with suspected cross-contamination and a sequencing artifact, a later analysis dropped approximately 570 nucleotide sequences that were highly shared and had low generation probability. A later analysis calculated a clonal expansion index for each public chain from normalized within-repertoire ranks of inferred template counts. In a later analysis, generation probabilities were computed with a VDJ recombination model fitted to out-of-frame rearrangements, and the resulting probabilities were checked against IGoR. In a later analysis, TCR-TCR, TCR-HLA and TCR-CMV co-occurrence was scored with hypergeometric tests, and a repertoire-size bias correction was applied to TCR pairs. In a later analysis, false discovery rates were estimated by permuting HLA or CMV assignments 20 times. In a later analysis, co-occurring TCRs were grouped using DBSCAN, with TCRdist sequence similarity added in when clustering inside HLA-allele-positive subsets. Repertoires with fewer than 30,000 or more than 120,000 public chains, plus five repertoires with anomalous nucleotide sharing, were excluded from co-occurrence clustering. TCRdb re-hosts the immuneACCESS table, in-frame sequences only. Its copies lack some clones; in the studies checked, an unresolved V gene accounts for under half of them, and the cause for the rest is not known. V, J and clone size are those of that table, while D and trimming were read from the DNA. This sample gives about 110,000 clones in total; approximately 69% of them show up just once. The leading ten clones occupy about 3.5% of the sample.

Turning to this clone: No antigen is known for it. No qualities accompany the bases; no much larger clone lies one base away.

The receptor was isolated from a man aged 30-40 years in good health and CMV-seronegative. The sample comprised PBMCs. Recombination joined TRBV7-6 with TRBJ2-3, and 11 junction bases match TRBD1. The sequence in DNA is TGTGCCAGCAGCTCTCGGACAGGGGGCGTTAGGGATACGCAGTATTTT. It encodes CASSSRTGGVRDTQYF.